The 8 T cell receptor beta chains below were found in one sample sequenced in a study of Ad26.COV2.S vaccination and SARS-CoV-2 variants. The treatment denotes: some 20 received Ad26.COV2.S at low or high dose, single or two shots; a few received placebo; per-sample allocation not given. Material that was analyzed had been drawn on day 63 after the first vaccine or placebo injection. The method was immunoSEQ multiplex PCR; TCRdb's version includes in-frame clones alone and lacks a portion of them. The data contain about 420,000 clones, roughly 88% of them singletons. The sample in question was peripheral blood, obtained in a trial of Ad26.COV2.S vaccine versus placebo. These receptors were taken from a person aged 18-60 years who received the Ad26.COV2.S COVID-19 vaccine or a placebo.

The chain has TRBV27 and TRBJ1-5; no clear D gene. Germline-derived CDR1 and CDR2 are MNHEY and SMNVEV (reference sequence). This CDR3 comprises 13 residues. V was cut by 6 bases and J by 5 bases, with 11 bases left in between. The CDR3 sequence is CASSLGRYQPQHF. The DNA for the CDR3 is TGTGCCAGCAGCCTCGGTCGGTATCAGCCCCAGCATTTT.

This rearrangement joins TRBV5-1 to TRBJ1-2; D uncertain. CDR1 and CDR2 (germline): SGHRS, YFSETQ. The CDR3 sequence is 12 residues long. Trimming cost V 0 bases and J 9 bases, with 9 bases left between them. Here the CDR3 reads CASSLDPKSYTF. As DNA, the CDR3 is TGCGCCAGCAGCTTGGACCCAAAGAGCTACACCTTC. The complete variable domain, with remaining parts taken from reference TRBV5-1 and TRBJ1-2, reads KAGVTQTPRYLIKTRGQQVTLSCSPISGHRSVSWYQQTPGQGLQFLFEYFSETQRNKGNFPGRFSGRQFSNSRSEMNVSTLELGDSALYLCASSLDPKSYTFGSGTRLTVV.

The V and J genes are TRBV4-1 and TRBJ2-7, with 8 bases lining up with TRBD2. The CDR3 extends over 15 amino acids. Losses at the gene ends were 0 bases for V and 4 bases for J; bases not matched to a gene: 5. The germline V gene encodes CDR1 MGHRA and CDR2 YSYEKL. The CDR3 DNA reads as TGCGCCAGCAGCCAAGAGACTAGCGAGCTTTACGAGCAGTACTTC. The encoded protein is CASSQETSELYEQYF.

The chain joins TRBV4-1 to TRBJ2-4; D possibly corresponds to TRBD2 (6 bases). Germline loops: CDR1 MGHRA, CDR2 YSYEKL. CDR3 length equals 14 residues. V was shortened by 1 base and J by 12 bases, with 16 bases between the two germline ends. CDR3 in DNA: TGCGCCAGCAGCCAAGCTGGGGTCTGGGAGGCTCAGTACTTC. Its translation: CASSQAGVWEAQYF.

This clone was counted a few times. The genes are TRBV19 and TRBJ1-1; D remains ambiguous. V was cut by 4 bases and J by 2 bases, with 8 bases left in between. Germline V CDR1 and CDR2: LNHDA, SQIVND (reference sequence). The CDR3 runs 13 residues. The CDR3 nucleotides are TGTGCCAGTAGTAAGAGGTATAACACTGAAGCTTTCTTT. It is translated as CASSKRYNTEAFF. Full variable domain (remainder filled in from reference TRBV19 and TRBJ1-1): DGGITQSPKYLFRKEGQNVTLSCEQNLNHDAMYWYRQDPGQGLRLIYYSQIVNDFQKGDIAEGYSVSREKKESFPLTVTSAQKNPTAFYLCASSKRYNTEAFFGQGTRLTVV.

V is TRBV28 and J is TRBJ1-4; D gene ambiguous. V was trimmed by 3 bases and J by 5 bases, leaving 1 base between them. The germline V gene encodes CDR1 MDHEN and CDR2 SYDVKM. The CDR3 loop spans 11 amino acids. CDR3 in DNA: TGTGCCAGCAGTTTGAATGAAAAACTGTTTTTT. Translation gives CASSLNEKLFF.

The chain combines TRBV5-1 with TRBJ1-2, with D tentatively TRBD1 (6 bases). The CDR3 is 16 amino acids. V lost 0 bases and J 4 bases, leaving 16 bases between the germline ends. CDR1 and CDR2 from the germline V gene are SGHRS and YFSETQ. CDR3 bases: TGCGCCAGCAGCTTGGGCACAGGGTACGAAGGCTATGGCTACACCTTC. Translating gives CASSLGTGYEGYGYTF.

Turning to this clone: An end of the junction does not agree with germline; a read error may underlie this. The rearrangement joins TRBV4-2 to TRBJ1-6; D perhaps matches TRBD1 (6 bases). In germline, CDR1 is LGHNA, CDR2 YNFKEQ. The CDR3 length is 12 residues. The CDR3 sequence is CASSQIGQPQDF. CDR3 nucleotides: TGTGCCAGCAGCCAAATTGGACAGCCTCAGGACTTT.